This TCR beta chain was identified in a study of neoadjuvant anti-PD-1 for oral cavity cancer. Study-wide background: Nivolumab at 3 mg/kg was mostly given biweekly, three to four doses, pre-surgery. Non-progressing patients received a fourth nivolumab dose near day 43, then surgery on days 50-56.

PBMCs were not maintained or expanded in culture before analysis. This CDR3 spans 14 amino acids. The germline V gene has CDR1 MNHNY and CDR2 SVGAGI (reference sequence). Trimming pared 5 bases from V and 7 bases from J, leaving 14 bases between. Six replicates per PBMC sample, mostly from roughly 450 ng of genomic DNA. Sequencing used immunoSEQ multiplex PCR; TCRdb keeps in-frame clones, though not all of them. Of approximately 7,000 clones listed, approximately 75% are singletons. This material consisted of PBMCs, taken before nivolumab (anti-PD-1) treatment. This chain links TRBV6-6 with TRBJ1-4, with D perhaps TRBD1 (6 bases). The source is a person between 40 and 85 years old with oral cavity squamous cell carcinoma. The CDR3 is CASSLSGGLEKLFF. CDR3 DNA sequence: TGTGCCAGCAGTCTCTCCGGGGGGCTTGAAAAACTGTTTTTT.